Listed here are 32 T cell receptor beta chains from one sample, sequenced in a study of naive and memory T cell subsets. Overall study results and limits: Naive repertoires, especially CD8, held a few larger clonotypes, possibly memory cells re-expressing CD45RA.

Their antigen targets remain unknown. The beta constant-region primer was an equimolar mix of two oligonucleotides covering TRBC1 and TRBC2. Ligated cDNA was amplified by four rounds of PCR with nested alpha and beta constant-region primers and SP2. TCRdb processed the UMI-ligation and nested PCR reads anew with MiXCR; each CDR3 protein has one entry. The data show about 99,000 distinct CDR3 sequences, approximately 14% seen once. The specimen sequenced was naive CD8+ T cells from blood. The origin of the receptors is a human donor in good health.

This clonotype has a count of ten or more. CDR3 bases: TGCGCCAGCAGCCAAGGGGGGGCAGGGGCTTATGAGCAGTTCTTC. It codes for CASSQGGAGAYEQFF. This sequence joins TRBV4-3 and TRBJ2-1; D tentatively reads TRBD1 or TRBD2 (6 bases each). V was clipped by 1 base and J by 8 bases, with 15 bases between them. The V gene's germline CDR1 is LGHNA and CDR2 YSLEER. The CDR3 is 15 amino acids.

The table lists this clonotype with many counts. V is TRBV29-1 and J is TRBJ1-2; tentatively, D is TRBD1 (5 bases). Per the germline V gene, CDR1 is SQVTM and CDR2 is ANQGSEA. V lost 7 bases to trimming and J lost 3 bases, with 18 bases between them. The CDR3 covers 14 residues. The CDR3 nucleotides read TGCAGCGCCGAATACCGGGACGCCCACTATGGCTACACCTTC. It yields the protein CSAEYRDAHYGYTF.

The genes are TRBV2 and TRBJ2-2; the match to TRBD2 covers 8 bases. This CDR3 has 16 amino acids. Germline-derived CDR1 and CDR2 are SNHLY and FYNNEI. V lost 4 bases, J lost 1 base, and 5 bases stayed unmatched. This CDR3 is CASSGGLGKNTGELFF. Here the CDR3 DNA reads TGTGCCAGCAGTGGGGGACTAGGGAAGAACACCGGGGAGCTGTTTTTT.

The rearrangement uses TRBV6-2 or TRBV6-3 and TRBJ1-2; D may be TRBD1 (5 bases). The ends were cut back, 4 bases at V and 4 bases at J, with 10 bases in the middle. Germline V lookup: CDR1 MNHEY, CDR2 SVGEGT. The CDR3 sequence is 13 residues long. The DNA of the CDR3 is TGTGCCAGCAGTTCTCGGACAACCTATGGCTACACCTTC. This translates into CASSSRTTYGYTF.

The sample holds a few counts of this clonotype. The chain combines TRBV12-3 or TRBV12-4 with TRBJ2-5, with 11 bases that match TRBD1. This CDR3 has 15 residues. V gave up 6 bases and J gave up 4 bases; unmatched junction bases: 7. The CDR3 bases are TGTGCCAGCAGGTCGGACAGGGGGCGTAGAGAGACCCAGTACTTC. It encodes CASRSDRGRRETQYF.

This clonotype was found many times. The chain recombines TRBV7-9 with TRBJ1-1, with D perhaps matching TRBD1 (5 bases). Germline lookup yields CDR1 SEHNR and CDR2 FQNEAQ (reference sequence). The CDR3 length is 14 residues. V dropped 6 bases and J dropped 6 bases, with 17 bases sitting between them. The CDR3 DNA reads TGTGCCAGCAGTTACCGTGGGGGGACGGCTGAAGCTTTCTTT. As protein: CASSYRGGTAEAFF.

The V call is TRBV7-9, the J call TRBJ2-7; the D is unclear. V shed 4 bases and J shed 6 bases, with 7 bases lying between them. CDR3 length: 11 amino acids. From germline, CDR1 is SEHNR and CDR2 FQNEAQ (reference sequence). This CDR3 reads CASSYRGEQYF. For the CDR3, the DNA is TGTGCCAGCAGCTATAGAGGCGAGCAGTACTTC.

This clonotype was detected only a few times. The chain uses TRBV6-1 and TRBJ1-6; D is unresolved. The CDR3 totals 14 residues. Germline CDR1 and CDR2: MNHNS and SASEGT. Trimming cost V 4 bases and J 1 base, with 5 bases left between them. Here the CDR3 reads CASSGGSYNSPLHF. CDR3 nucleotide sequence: TGTGCCAGCAGTGGTGGGTCCTATAATTCACCCCTCCACTTT.

CDR3 DNA sequence: TGTGCCAGCAGCCAAGCTATCCTAGCCACAGATACGCAGTATTTT. Translated, it gives CASSQAILATDTQYF. The rearrangement joins TRBV7-2 to TRBJ2-3, with TRBD2 as a possible D gene (5 bases). Per the germline V gene, CDR1 is SGHTA and CDR2 is FQGNSA. Trimming cost V 5 bases and J 2 bases, with 14 bases left between them. The CDR3 contains 15 residues.

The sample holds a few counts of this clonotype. The CDR3 DNA reads as TGCAGCGTTGAAATTGGAGGGGGACTGTTCTTC. Residues: CSVEIGGGLFF. The chain is built from TRBV29-1 and TRBJ2-1, with D possibly called TRBD1 or TRBD2 (6 bases each). The CDR3 is 11 residues long. V dropped 2 bases and J dropped 15 bases, with 14 bases sitting between them. Germline V gene data show CDR1 as SQVTM and CDR2 as ANQGSEA.

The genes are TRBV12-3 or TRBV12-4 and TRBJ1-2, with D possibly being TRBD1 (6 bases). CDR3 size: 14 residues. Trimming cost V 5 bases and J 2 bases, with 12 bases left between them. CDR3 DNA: TGTGCCAGCAGTGAAGGACAGCCAAACTATGGCTACACCTTC. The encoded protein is CASSEGQPNYGYTF.

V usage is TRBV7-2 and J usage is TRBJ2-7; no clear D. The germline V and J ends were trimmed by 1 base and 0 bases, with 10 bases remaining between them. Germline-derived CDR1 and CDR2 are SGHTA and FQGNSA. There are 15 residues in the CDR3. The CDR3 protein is CASSLGLHNSYEQYF. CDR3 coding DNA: TGTGCCAGCAGCTTAGGGTTGCATAACTCCTACGAGCAGTACTTC.

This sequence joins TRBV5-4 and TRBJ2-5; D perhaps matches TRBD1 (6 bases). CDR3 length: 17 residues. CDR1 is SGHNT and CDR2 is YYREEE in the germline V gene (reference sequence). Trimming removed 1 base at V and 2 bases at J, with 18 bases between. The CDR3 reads CASSLPTGPVYQETQYF. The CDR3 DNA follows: TGTGCCAGCAGCTTGCCCACAGGGCCCGTTTATCAAGAGACCCAGTACTTC.

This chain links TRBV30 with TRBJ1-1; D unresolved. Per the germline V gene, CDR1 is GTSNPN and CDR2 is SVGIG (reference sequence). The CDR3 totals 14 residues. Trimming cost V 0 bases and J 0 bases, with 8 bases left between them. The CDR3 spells CAWSVGPLNTEAFF. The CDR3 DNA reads TGTGCCTGGAGTGTTGGGCCGCTGAACACTGAAGCTTTCTTT.

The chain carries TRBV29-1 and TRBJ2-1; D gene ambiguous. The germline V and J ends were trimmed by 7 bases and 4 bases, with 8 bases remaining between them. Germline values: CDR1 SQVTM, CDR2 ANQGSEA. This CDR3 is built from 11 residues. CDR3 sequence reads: CSAYQYNEQFF. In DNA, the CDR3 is TGCAGCGCTTATCAGTACAATGAGCAGTTCTTC.

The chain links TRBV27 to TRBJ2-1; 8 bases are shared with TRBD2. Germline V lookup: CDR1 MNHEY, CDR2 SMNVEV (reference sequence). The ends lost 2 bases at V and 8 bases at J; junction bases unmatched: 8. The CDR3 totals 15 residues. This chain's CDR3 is CASSLSGGPAHEQFF. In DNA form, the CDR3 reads TGTGCCAGCAGTTTAAGCGGGGGACCGGCACATGAGCAGTTCTTC.

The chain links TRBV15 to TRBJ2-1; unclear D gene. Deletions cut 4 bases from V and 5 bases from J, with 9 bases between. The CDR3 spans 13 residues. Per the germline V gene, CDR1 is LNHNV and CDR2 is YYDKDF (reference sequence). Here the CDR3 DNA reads TGTGCCACCAGCAAAAGAGGTAACAATGAGCAGTTCTTC. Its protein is CATSKRGNNEQFF.

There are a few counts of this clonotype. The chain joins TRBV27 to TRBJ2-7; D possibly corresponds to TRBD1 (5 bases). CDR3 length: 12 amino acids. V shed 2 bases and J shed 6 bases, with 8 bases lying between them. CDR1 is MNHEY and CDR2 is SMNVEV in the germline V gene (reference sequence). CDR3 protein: CASSLTGIEQYF. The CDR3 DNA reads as TGTGCCAGCAGTTTAACAGGTATCGAGCAGTACTTC.

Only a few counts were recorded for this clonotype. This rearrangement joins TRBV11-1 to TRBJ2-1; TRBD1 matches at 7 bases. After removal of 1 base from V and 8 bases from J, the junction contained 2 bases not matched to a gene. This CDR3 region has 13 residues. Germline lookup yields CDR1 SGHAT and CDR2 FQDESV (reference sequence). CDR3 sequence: CASSLGQGYEQFF. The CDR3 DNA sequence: TGTGCCAGCAGCTTAGGACAGGGCTATGAGCAGTTCTTC.

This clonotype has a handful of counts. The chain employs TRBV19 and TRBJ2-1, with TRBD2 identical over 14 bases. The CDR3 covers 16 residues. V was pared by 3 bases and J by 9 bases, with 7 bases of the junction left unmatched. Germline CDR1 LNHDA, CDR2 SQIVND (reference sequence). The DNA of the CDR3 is TGTGCCAGTAGTATCGGACTAGCGGGAGGAGAGAGTGAGCAGTTCTTC. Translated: CASSIGLAGGESEQFF.

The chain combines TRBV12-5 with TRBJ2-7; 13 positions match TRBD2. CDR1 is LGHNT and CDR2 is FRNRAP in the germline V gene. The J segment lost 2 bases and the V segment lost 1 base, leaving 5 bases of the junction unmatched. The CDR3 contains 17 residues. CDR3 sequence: CASGLGLAGGPPYEQYF. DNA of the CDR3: TGTGCTAGTGGTTTGGGACTAGCGGGAGGTCCCCCCTACGAGCAGTACTTC.

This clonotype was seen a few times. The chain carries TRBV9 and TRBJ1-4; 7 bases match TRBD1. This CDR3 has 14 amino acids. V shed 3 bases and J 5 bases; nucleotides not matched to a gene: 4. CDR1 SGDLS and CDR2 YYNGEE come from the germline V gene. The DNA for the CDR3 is TGTGCCAGCAGCGCGACAGGGTCCAATGAAAAACTGTTTTTT. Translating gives CASSATGSNEKLFF.

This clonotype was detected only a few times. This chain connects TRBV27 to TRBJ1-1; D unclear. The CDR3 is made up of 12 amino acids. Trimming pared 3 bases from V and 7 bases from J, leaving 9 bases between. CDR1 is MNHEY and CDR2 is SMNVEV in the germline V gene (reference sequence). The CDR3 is CASSFAGSEAFF. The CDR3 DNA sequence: TGTGCCAGCAGTTTCGCCGGGAGTGAAGCTTTCTTT.

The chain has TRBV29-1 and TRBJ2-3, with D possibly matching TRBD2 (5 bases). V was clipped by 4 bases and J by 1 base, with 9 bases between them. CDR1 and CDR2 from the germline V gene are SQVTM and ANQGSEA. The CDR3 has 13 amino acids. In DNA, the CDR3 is TGCAGCGTTGCGGGGATCCGCACAGATACGCAGTATTTT. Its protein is CSVAGIRTDTQYF.

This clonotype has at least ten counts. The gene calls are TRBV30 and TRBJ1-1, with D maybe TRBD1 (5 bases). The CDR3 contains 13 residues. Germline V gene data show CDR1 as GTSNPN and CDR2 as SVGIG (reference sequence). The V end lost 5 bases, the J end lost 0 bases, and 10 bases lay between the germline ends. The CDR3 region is CAWLDTLNTEAFF. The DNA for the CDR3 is TGTGCCTGGTTGGACACTCTGAACACTGAAGCTTTCTTT.

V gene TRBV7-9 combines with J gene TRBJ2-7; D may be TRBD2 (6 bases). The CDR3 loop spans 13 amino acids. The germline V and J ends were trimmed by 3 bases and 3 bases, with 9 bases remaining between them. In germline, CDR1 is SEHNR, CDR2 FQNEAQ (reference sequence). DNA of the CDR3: TGTGCCAGCAGCTTTCCAGCGGGCTACGAGCAGTACTTC. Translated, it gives CASSFPAGYEQYF. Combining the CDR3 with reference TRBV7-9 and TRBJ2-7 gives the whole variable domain DTGVSQNPRHKITKRGQNVTFRCDPISEHNRLYWYRQTLGQGPEFLTYFQNEAQLEKSRLLSDRFSAERPKGSFSTLEIQRTEQGDSAMYLCASSFPAGYEQYFGPGTRLTVT.

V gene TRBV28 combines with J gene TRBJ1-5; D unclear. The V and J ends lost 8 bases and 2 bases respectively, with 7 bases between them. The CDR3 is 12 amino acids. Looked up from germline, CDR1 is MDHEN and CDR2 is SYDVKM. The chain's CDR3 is CASADGNQPQHF. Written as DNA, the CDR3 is TGTGCCAGCGCGGACGGCAATCAGCCCCAGCATTTT.

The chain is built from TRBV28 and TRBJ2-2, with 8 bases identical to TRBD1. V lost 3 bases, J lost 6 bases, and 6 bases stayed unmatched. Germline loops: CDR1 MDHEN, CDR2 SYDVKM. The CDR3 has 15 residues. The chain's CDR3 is CASSLGRGLAGELFF. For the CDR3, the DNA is TGTGCCAGCAGTTTGGGCAGGGGGCTGGCCGGGGAGCTGTTTTTT.

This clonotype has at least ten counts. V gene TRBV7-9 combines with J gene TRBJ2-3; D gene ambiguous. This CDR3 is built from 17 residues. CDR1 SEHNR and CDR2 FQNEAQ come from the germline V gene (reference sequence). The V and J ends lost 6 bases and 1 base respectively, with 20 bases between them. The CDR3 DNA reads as TGTGCCAGCAGAGCCGGACGGTCCGATGGAGGCACAGATACGCAGTATTTT. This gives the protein CASRAGRSDGGTDTQYF.

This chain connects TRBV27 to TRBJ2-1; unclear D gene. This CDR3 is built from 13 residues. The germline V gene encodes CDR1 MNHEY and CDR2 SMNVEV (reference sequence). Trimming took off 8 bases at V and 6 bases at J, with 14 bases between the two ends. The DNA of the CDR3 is TGTGCCAGCGGGCTGGGTTCGGGCAATGAGCAGTTCTTC. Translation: CASGLGSGNEQFF.

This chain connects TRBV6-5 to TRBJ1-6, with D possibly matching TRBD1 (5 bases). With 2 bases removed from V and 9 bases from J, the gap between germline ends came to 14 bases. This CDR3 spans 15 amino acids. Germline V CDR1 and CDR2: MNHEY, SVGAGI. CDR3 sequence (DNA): TGTGCCAGCAGTTACACAGACAGCGAACTTTCACCCCTCCACTTT. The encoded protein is CASSYTDSELSPLHF.

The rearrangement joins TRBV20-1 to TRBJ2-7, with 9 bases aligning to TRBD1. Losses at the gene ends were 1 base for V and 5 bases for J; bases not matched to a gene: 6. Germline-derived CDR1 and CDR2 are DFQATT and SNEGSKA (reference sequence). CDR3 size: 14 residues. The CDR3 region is CSARVQGAIDEQYF. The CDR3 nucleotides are TGCAGTGCTAGAGTACAGGGGGCGATCGACGAGCAGTACTTC.